This is a list of T cell receptor beta chains from one sample in a study of blood T cell repertoires in COVID-19. Clones were sequenced by immunoSEQ multiplex PCR, and TCRdb holds only the in-frame ones, with some missing. This table has 150,000 to 200,000 clones, approximately 86% appearing once. What was sequenced was peripheral blood. All receptors come from a man between 65 and 79 years old with active or convalescent COVID-19. Both conserved end residues are part of each CDR3. Each record gives: D gene, J gene, clone size, V gene, CDR3 protein, CDR3 DNA. The D gene is left open where the match is weak. A clone size is listed for some rows: how often the clone was seen (once, few, many), or a class if it is expanded.

>TRBD1|TRBJ2-3|-|TRBV29-1
CSAKTGTGVSDTQYF
TGCAGCGCTAAGACCGGGACAGGGGTGTCAGATACGCAGTATTTT
>TRBD1|TRBJ1-6|-|TRBV3-1/TRBV3-2
CASSQDRGTGKSPLHF
TGTGCCAGCAGCCAAGATCGTGGGACAGGGAAGTCACCCCTCCACTTT
>TRBD1|TRBJ1-2|-|TRBV24-1
CATSDPTRQGYGYTF
TGTGCCACCAGTGACCCCACTCGACAGGGTTATGGCTACACCTTC
>-|TRBJ1-3|-|TRBV6-5
CASSPGIESGNTIYF
TGTGCCAGCAGTCCAGGGATCGAATCTGGAAACACCATATATTTT
>TRBD2|TRBJ2-2|once|TRBV29-1
CTGLANTGELFF
TGCACAGGACTAGCCAACACCGGGGAGCTGTTTTTT
>TRBD1|TRBJ1-2|-|TRBV30
CAWSVLGTGGGYTF
TGTGCCTGGAGTGTACTTGGGACAGGGGGCGGGTACACCTTC
>TRBD2|TRBJ2-1|-|TRBV11-2
CASSLRGRDNEQFF
TGTGCCAGCAGCTTAAGAGGGAGGGACAATGAGCAGTTCTTC
>TRBD1|TRBJ1-1|-|TRBV5-1
CASSPGPGTGGMNTEAFF
TGCGCCAGCAGCCCGGGTCCCGGGACAGGGGGCATGAACACTGAAGCTTTCTTT
>TRBD1|TRBJ2-3|-|TRBV10-3
CAISDPATGGRGDTQYF
TGTGCCATCAGTGACCCAGCGACAGGGGGCCGGGGAGATACGCAGTATTTT
>TRBD1|TRBJ2-1|-|TRBV5-1
CASSHDRGSYNEQFF
TGCGCCAGCAGCCACGACAGGGGGTCCTACAATGAGCAGTTCTTC
>-|TRBJ2-5|-|TRBV9
CASSGTGLETQYF
TGTGCCAGCAGCGGTACGGGGTTAGAGACCCAGTACTTC
>-|TRBJ1-4|-|TRBV7-9
CASSSGQRSNEKLFF
TGTGCCAGCAGCTCTGGACAGAGGAGTAATGAAAAACTGTTTTTT
>-|TRBJ2-1|-|TRBV28
CASSLENSYNEQFF
TGTGCCAGCAGTTTGGAGAACTCCTACAATGAGCAGTTCTTC
>-|TRBJ2-2|-|TRBV5-4
CASSPAVGELFF
TGTGCCAGCAGCCCGGCGGTTGGGGAGCTGTTTTTT
>TRBD1|TRBJ1-4|-|TRBV19
CASSTTGNFEKLFF
TGTGCCAGTAGTACGACAGGGAACTTCGAAAAACTGTTTTTT
>-|TRBJ2-3|-|TRBV19
CASSIGGDVSDTQYF
TGTGCCAGTAGTATAGGAGGAGACGTCTCGGATACGCAGTATTTT
>TRBD2|TRBJ2-3|-|TRBV6-2/TRBV6-3
CASSPQWGGWDTQYF
TGTGCCAGCAGTCCCCAGTGGGGAGGGTGGGATACGCAGTATTTT
>TRBD1|TRBJ1-6|-|TRBV28
CASGSGTGRSNSPLHF
TGTGCCAGCGGGTCCGGGACAGGGAGAAGTAATTCACCCCTCCACTTT
>-|TRBJ1-1|-|TRBV25-1
CASSANTNTEAFF
TGTGCCAGCAGTGCCAACACGAACACTGAAGCTTTCTTT
>-|TRBJ2-1|-|TRBV5-4
CASSLRKRSSYNEQFF
TGTGCCAGCAGCTTGAGAAAACGCAGCTCCTACAATGAGCAGTTCTTC
>TRBD1|TRBJ1-6|-|TRBV5-1
CASSPGQGSSPLHF
TGCGCCAGCAGCCCCGGACAGGGTTCCTCACCCCTCCACTTT
>TRBD1|TRBJ2-3|-|TRBV28
CASRTGGTDTQYF
TGTGCCAGCAGGACAGGGGGCACAGATACGCAGTATTTT
>-|TRBJ1-2|-|TRBV19
CASSIVHQGGDYGYTF
TGTGCCAGTAGTATAGTCCATCAAGGCGGGGACTATGGCTACACCTTC
>-|TRBJ1-2|-|TRBV15
CATSRAWGGANYGYTF
TGTGCCACCAGCAGAGCGTGGGGGGGAGCTAACTATGGCTACACCTTC
>-|TRBJ2-3|-|TRBV27
CASSIRDTTGDTQYF
TGTGCCAGCAGTATCCGGGACACGACTGGGGATACGCAGTATTTT
>-|TRBJ1-5|-|TRBV27
CASSRENSNQPQHF
TGTGCCAGCAGTAGAGAAAATAGCAATCAGCCCCAGCATTTT
>TRBD1|TRBJ1-3|-|TRBV10-3
CAISEGDSHEGNTIYF
TGTGCCATCAGTGAAGGGGACAGCCACGAAGGAAACACCATATATTTT
>TRBD1|TRBJ2-5|-|TRBV19
CASSGGGRTGRETQYF
TGTGCCAGTAGTGGGGGCGGTAGGACAGGGCGGGAGACCCAGTACTTC
>TRBD2|TRBJ2-1|-|TRBV5-1
CASRRRGDHNEQFF
TGCGCCAGCAGGAGGCGGGGGGACCACAATGAGCAGTTCTTC
>TRBD1|TRBJ2-6|-|TRBV5-4
CASSGGQGASGANVLTF
TGTGCCAGCAGCGGGGGACAGGGGGCCTCTGGGGCCAACGTCCTGACTTTC
>TRBD2|TRBJ2-3|-|TRBV2
CASRKGLAGPWGDTQYF
TGTGCCAGCAGGAAGGGACTAGCGGGCCCCTGGGGAGATACGCAGTATTTT
>TRBD2|TRBJ2-5|-|TRBV30
CACRWSGEAFGPQYF
TGTGCCTGCCGATGGAGCGGGGAGGCATTTGGGCCCCAGTACTTC
>TRBD2|TRBJ2-7|once|TRBV28
CATHSGRAWEQYF
TGTGCCACCCATAGCGGGAGGGCTTGGGAGCAGTACTTC
>TRBD1|TRBJ2-2|-|TRBV7-2
CASSWDRGGTGELFF
TGTGCCAGCAGCTGGGACAGGGGTGGGACCGGGGAGCTGTTTTTT
>TRBD2|TRBJ2-7|-|TRBV7-6
CASSLVLGSGGEQYF
TGTGCCAGCAGCTTAGTCTTAGGGAGCGGGGGCGAGCAGTACTTC